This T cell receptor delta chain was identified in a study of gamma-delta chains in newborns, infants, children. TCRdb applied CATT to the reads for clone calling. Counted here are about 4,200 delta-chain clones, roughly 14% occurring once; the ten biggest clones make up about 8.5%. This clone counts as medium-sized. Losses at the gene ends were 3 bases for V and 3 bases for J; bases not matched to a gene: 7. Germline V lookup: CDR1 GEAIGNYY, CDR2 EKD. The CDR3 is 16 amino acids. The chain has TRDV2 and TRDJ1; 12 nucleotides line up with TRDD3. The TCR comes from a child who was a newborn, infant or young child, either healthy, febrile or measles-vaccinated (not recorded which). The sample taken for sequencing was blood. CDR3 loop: CACDPITGGYSDKLIF. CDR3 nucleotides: TGTGCCTGTGACCCTATTACTGGGGGATACTCCGATAAACTCATCTTT.